The 19 T cell receptor beta chains presented below share a single source sample, sequenced in a study of naive and memory T cell subsets. Treatment here: skin biopsy from PPD injection site in Mantoux-positive individual. An oligonucleotide containing a UMI was ligated to the 3' end of TCR cDNA. Amplification of ligated cDNA took four PCR rounds with SP2 and nested alpha and beta constant primers. TCRdb re-derived calls from the UMI-ligation and nested PCR reads in MiXCR, one entry per CDR3 protein. The sample has under 35,000 distinct CDR3 sequences, 6.7% seen once. Material: skin, obtained from a tuberculin skin test site. The origin of the receptors is an adult in good health.

This clonotype occurred many times. The chain recombines TRBV5-5 with TRBJ1-4, with 9 positions matching TRBD1. CDR1 is SGHKS, CDR2 YYEKEE, per germline (reference sequence). Trimming cost V 1 base and J 7 bases; bases outside gene matches: 8. The CDR3 totals 16 residues. The CDR3, as DNA: TGTGCCAGCAGCTTGCCGGACAGGGGTGAAGGTGAAAAACTGTTTTTT. Its translation is CASSLPDRGEGEKLFF.

This clonotype has a handful of counts. The rearrangement uses TRBV6-1 and TRBJ2-5; either TRBD1 or TRBD2 may fit D (6 bases each). Between the trimmed V and J ends, which lost 6 bases and 1 base, there was a span of 18 bases. Germline V lookup: CDR1 MNHNS, CDR2 SASEGT. The CDR3 runs 16 residues. The CDR3 spells CASRRGAAPGQETQYF. The CDR3 region has the DNA TGTGCCAGCAGAAGGGGGGCAGCCCCGGGCCAAGAGACCCAGTACTTC.

The sample holds many counts of this clonotype. The gene calls are TRBV20-1 and TRBJ1-1; no reliable D call. The CDR3 runs to 10 residues. The V end lost 3 bases, the J end lost 8 bases, and 7 bases lay between the germline ends. Germline CDR1 reads DFQATT; CDR2 reads SNEGSKA (reference sequence). DNA of the CDR3: TGCAGTGCTAGGACGGTCGAAGCTTTCTTT. As protein: CSARTVEAFF.

At least ten counts were recorded for this clonotype. The chain combines TRBV6-5 with TRBJ1-2; 7 bases match TRBD1. This CDR3 is built from 12 residues. Germline V gene data show CDR1 as MNHEY and CDR2 as SVGAGI. V lost 7 bases to trimming and J lost 4 bases; unmatched junction nucleotides: 3. The CDR3 region has the DNA TGTGCCAGCAACCAGGGGGGCTATGGCTACACCTTC. Residues: CASNQGGYGYTF.

This clonotype was seen at least ten times. The chain joins TRBV19 to TRBJ1-4; a weak D match, TRBD1 (6 bases). V lost 7 bases, J lost 4 bases, and 16 bases lay in between. CDR1 and CDR2 from the germline V gene are LNHDA and SQIVND (reference sequence). The CDR3 has 15 amino acids. The DNA of the CDR3 is TGTGCCAGTACACCCGACAGGAGGATTAATGAAAAACTGTTTTTT. It codes for CASTPDRRINEKLFF.

This clonotype was detected many times. The chain carries TRBV2 and TRBJ1-6, with a weak D call TRBD1 (6 bases). The CDR3 sequence is 15 residues long. V was trimmed by 6 bases and J by 7 bases, leaving 16 bases between them. Germline CDR1 reads SNHLY; CDR2 reads FYNNEI. CDR3 amino acids: CASSAGTLPNSPLHF. The CDR3 DNA sequence: TGTGCCAGCAGCGCAGGGACACTCCCGAATTCACCCCTCCACTTT.

The rearrangement uses TRBV3-1 and TRBJ2-3; 7 bases align to TRBD2. CDR1 and CDR2 (germline): LGHDT, YNNKEL (reference sequence). Trimming at V came to 4 bases and at J to 5 bases, leaving 0 bases not matched to a gene. The CDR3 spans 12 residues. The CDR3 protein is CASSRGGDTQYF. In DNA, the CDR3 is TGTGCCAGCAGCCGGGGGGGAGATACGCAGTATTTT.

This clonotype was counted only a few times. The chain is built from TRBV29-1 and TRBJ2-7; D is perhaps TRBD2 (6 bases). This CDR3 spans 15 amino acids. The V gene lost 3 bases and the J gene lost 0 bases, with 15 bases spanning the gap. Germline V CDR1 and CDR2: SQVTM, ANQGSEA. This CDR3 is CSVDNRDSSSYEQYF. CDR3 nucleotides: TGCAGCGTTGATAATAGGGACTCAAGCTCCTACGAGCAGTACTTC.

In this sample, this clonotype turned up many times. The chain has TRBV5-1 and TRBJ2-2; possible D gene TRBD2, 6 bases. Trimming left V 2 bases short and J 3 bases short, with 11 bases between. The CDR3 runs to 15 residues. Germline assignment: CDR1 SGHRS and CDR2 YFSETQ. CDR3 protein: CASSFRGKDTGELFF. Written as DNA, the CDR3 is TGCGCCAGCAGCTTCCGGGGGAAGGACACCGGGGAGCTGTTTTTT.

This chain connects TRBV10-3 to TRBJ1-5; D gene unclear. This CDR3 is 16 amino acids long. Germline V gene data show CDR1 as ENHRY and CDR2 as SYGVKD. The V end was cut by 5 bases, the J end by 5 bases, with 19 bases between. The CDR3 nucleotides read TGTGCCATCAGTCCTGGAAAGGCTCCAGGTTATCAGCCCCAGCATTTT. Translation gives CAISPGKAPGYQPQHF.

This clonotype has ten or more counts. The rearrangement links TRBV14 to TRBJ1-1, with a possible D match to TRBD1 (5 bases). This CDR3 has 14 amino acids. In germline, CDR1 is SGHDN, CDR2 FVKESK. V was shortened by 2 bases and J by 1 base, with 8 bases between the two germline ends. The CDR3 loop is CASSQTGANTEAFF. The CDR3 region has the DNA TGTGCCAGCAGCCAAACTGGGGCGAACACTGAAGCTTTCTTT.

The genes are TRBV6-2 or TRBV6-3 and TRBJ1-3; D call uncertain. The CDR3 is 17 residues long. Deletions cut 2 bases from V and 0 bases from J, with 14 bases between. Germline V gene sequence: CDR1 MNHEY, CDR2 SVGEGT. CDR3 coding DNA: TGTGCCAGCAGTTACCTCGCCGGGCCGGCCTCTGGAAACACCATATATTTT. Translating it yields CASSYLAGPASGNTIYF.

In this sample, this clonotype turned up a few times. The rearrangement uses TRBV19 and TRBJ2-5; D possibly corresponds to TRBD1 (6 bases). Germline CDR1 LNHDA, CDR2 SQIVND (reference sequence). The CDR3 is 12 residues long. Trimming stripped 9 bases from V and 4 bases from J, with 12 bases between. This CDR3 reads CASRQAGETQYF. The CDR3, as DNA: TGTGCCAGCAGACAGGCAGGAGAGACCCAGTACTTC.

Judged by abundance, this clonotype is medium-sized. This chain joins TRBV7-9 and TRBJ2-1; D gene unclear. CDR1 and CDR2 from the germline V gene are SEHNR and FQNEAQ (reference sequence). The germline V and J ends were trimmed by 3 bases and 4 bases, with 13 bases remaining between them. There are 15 residues in the CDR3. The chain's CDR3 is CASSFSFTQYNEQFF. The CDR3 DNA reads as TGTGCCAGCAGCTTTAGCTTTACTCAGTACAATGAGCAGTTCTTC.

This clonotype was counted ten times or more. This CDR3 is CASSSRQLNTEAFF. As DNA, the CDR3 is TGCGCCAGCAGCAGCAGACAGCTGAACACTGAAGCTTTCTTT. The rearrangement joins TRBV5-1 to TRBJ1-1, with D possibly matching TRBD1 (5 bases). CDR1 and CDR2 from the germline V gene are SGHRS and YFSETQ. The CDR3 sequence is 14 residues long. The germline V and J ends were trimmed by 4 bases and 0 bases, with 10 bases remaining between them.

This clonotype was seen ten or more times. The chain couples TRBV14 to TRBJ2-5, with a tentative D call TRBD2 (5 bases). The CDR3 runs 13 residues. Trimming removed 3 bases from V and 5 bases from J, with 10 bases in between. Germline V gives CDR1 SGHDN, CDR2 FVKESK. The CDR3 loop reads CASSHGVQETQYF. As DNA, the CDR3 is TGTGCCAGCAGCCACGGGGTCCAGGAGACCCAGTACTTC.

This rearrangement joins TRBV7-2 to TRBJ1-5, with 7 bases aligning to TRBD1. Looked up from germline, CDR1 is SGHTA and CDR2 is FQGNSA. The CDR3 runs to 15 residues. After removal of 5 bases from V and 0 bases from J, the junction contained 4 bases not matched to a gene. CDR3 DNA: TGTGCCAGCAGCGCACAGGGGCTTAGCAATCAGCCCCAGCATTTT. Protein: CASSAQGLSNQPQHF.

The CDR3 loop is CASSPIAGGPTDTQYF. Here the CDR3 DNA reads TGTGCCAGCAGTCCTATAGCGGGGGGGCCCACAGATACGCAGTATTTT. The J gene is TRBJ2-3, the V gene TRBV6-5, with 11 bases lining up with TRBD2. Germline V gene sequence: CDR1 MNHEY, CDR2 SVGAGI. V gave up 5 bases and J gave up 2 bases; unmatched junction bases: 6. CDR3 size: 16 residues.

This clonotype was observed at least ten times. The genes are TRBV18 and TRBJ2-5; D is ambiguous. The CDR3 totals 13 residues. Germline CDR1 reads KGHSH; CDR2 reads LQKENI. V gave up 2 bases and J gave up 5 bases, with 9 bases separating them. CDR3 nucleotide sequence: TGTGCCAGCTCACCATCAGGCTCTGAGACCCAGTACTTC. Translating gives CASSPSGSETQYF.